Listed below are T cell receptor beta chains from one sample, sequenced in a study of T cell responses to AZD1222 COVID-19 vaccine. Assay used: immunoSEQ multiplex PCR; TCRdb lists only in-frame clones, some missing. The sample lists about 130,000 clones, around 90% occurring once. The sequences come from peripheral blood, collected on day 0 of AZD1222 vaccination. The receptor source for this set is an adult in good health. CDR3s include the opening cysteine and the closing phenylalanine or tryptophan. D genes are given only for firm matches. Expanded clones get a size class; other rows say once, few or many, or leave the size out.

d_gene	abundance	j_gene	v_gene	CDR3aa	CDR3nt
TRBD1	NA	TRBJ1-6	TRBV2	CASRAGTGRNSPLHF	TGTGCCAGCAGGGCCGGGACAGGGCGGAATTCACCCCTCCACTTT
TRBD1	NA	TRBJ1-1	TRBV6-4	CASSSETGRTAFF	TGTGCCAGCAGTTCCGAGACAGGGAGGACGGCTTTCTTT
NA	few	TRBJ1-5	TRBV2	CASSGVNSNQPQHF	TGTGCCAGCAGCGGTGTAAATAGCAATCAGCCCCAGCATTTT
TRBD1	NA	TRBJ2-1	TRBV6-4	CASSKDRASYNEQFF	TGTGCCAGCAGTAAGGACAGGGCGTCCTACAATGAGCAGTTCTTC
NA	NA	TRBJ1-3	TRBV19	CASHLYSGNTIYF	TGTGCCAGTCACCTTTACTCTGGAAACACCATATATTTT
NA	NA	TRBJ2-5	TRBV28	CASSSRAIGTQYF	TGTGCCAGCAGTTCTCGAGCTATAGGGACCCAGTACTTC
TRBD1	NA	TRBJ1-5	TRBV19	CASSTDREYQPQHF	TGTGCCAGTAGTACGGACAGGGAGTACCAGCCCCAGCATTTT
TRBD1	NA	TRBJ1-6	TRBV7-9	CASSSRTGGSAPLHF	TGTGCCAGCAGCTCCAGGACAGGGGGCTCTGCACCCCTCCACTTT
TRBD1	NA	TRBJ1-3	TRBV3-1/TRBV3-2	CASSMGQGAGNTIYF	TGTGCCAGCAGCATGGGACAGGGGGCAGGAAACACCATATATTTT
NA	NA	TRBJ1-1	TRBV10-3	CAITTGVDTEAFF	TGTGCCATCACCACGGGCGTCGACACTGAAGCTTTCTTT
TRBD1	NA	TRBJ1-5	TRBV19	CASRGPGQFNQPQHF	TGTGCCAGTAGGGGCCCGGGACAGTTTAATCAGCCCCAGCATTTT
NA	NA	TRBJ2-7	TRBV7-8	CASSLAAGTIYEQYF	TGTGCCAGCAGCTTAGCCGCCGGGACAATCTACGAGCAGTACTTC
NA	NA	TRBJ2-1	TRBV11-2	CASTSYSTPAIYNEQFF	TGTGCCAGCACCTCATACTCGACGCCGGCGATCTACAATGAGCAGTTCTTC
TRBD1	NA	TRBJ1-5	TRBV5-1	CASSLGQGAYQPQHF	TGCGCCAGCAGCTTGGGACAGGGGGCCTATCAGCCCCAGCATTTT
TRBD1	NA	TRBJ2-6	TRBV6-6	CASSQPGTGVAGANVLTF	TGTGCCAGCAGTCAGCCTGGGACAGGGGTTGCTGGGGCCAACGTCCTGACTTTC
TRBD2	NA	TRBJ2-3	TRBV3-1/TRBV3-2	CASSHERGADTDTQYF	TGTGCCAGCAGCCACGAGCGGGGGGCTGACACAGATACGCAGTATTTT
NA	NA	TRBJ2-7	TRBV30	CAWSVPSGGTDSYEQYF	TGTGCCTGGAGTGTCCCCTCTGGGGGGACAGACTCCTACGAGCAGTACTTC
NA	NA	TRBJ1-5	TRBV7-3	CASSLGPNQPQHF	TGTGCCAGCAGCTTGGGACCAAATCAGCCCCAGCATTTT
TRBD2	once	TRBJ2-7	TRBV7-9	CASSLSRGGLIEQYF	TGTGCCAGCAGCTTAAGTCGGGGGGGCCTCATCGAGCAGTACTTC
NA	NA	TRBJ1-1	TRBV3-1/TRBV3-2	CASSPTGVKRTEAFF	TGTGCCAGCAGCCCGACGGGGGTAAAGCGCACTGAAGCTTTCTTT
TRBD1	NA	TRBJ2-3	TRBV11-2	CASSRIQGARADTQYF	TGTGCCAGCAGCCGAATACAGGGGGCTAGAGCAGATACGCAGTATTTT
TRBD1	NA	TRBJ1-1	TRBV5-1	CASSLVDRGSTEAFF	TGCGCCAGCAGCTTGGTGGACAGGGGGAGCACTGAAGCTTTCTTT
NA	few	TRBJ1-5	TRBV28	CASSFLGGGTPQHF	TGTGCCAGCAGTTTTTTGGGGGGCGGAACGCCCCAGCATTTT
NA	NA	TRBJ2-7	TRBV5-1	CASSLARSYEQYF	TGCGCCAGCAGCTTGGCCCGGTCCTACGAGCAGTACTTC
NA	NA	TRBJ2-7	TRBV5-3	CARSLARGERYEQYF	TGTGCCAGAAGCTTGGCCCGGGGCGAAAGGTACGAGCAGTACTTC
NA	NA	TRBJ1-2	TRBV5-6	CASSHFTENYGYTF	TGTGCCAGCAGCCACTTTACAGAGAACTATGGCTACACCTTC
NA	NA	TRBJ2-2	TRBV25-1	CASTLTGTGELFF	TGTGCCAGCACCCTGACCGGCACCGGGGAGCTGTTTTTT
NA	NA	TRBJ1-2	TRBV7-2	CASSLVAGTNYGYTF	TGTGCCAGCAGCTTAGTTGCAGGGACTAACTATGGCTACACCTTC
NA	NA	TRBJ2-5	TRBV5-4	CASSPGGGGYQETQYF	TGTGCCAGCAGCCCTGGGGGAGGGGGTTACCAAGAGACCCAGTACTTC